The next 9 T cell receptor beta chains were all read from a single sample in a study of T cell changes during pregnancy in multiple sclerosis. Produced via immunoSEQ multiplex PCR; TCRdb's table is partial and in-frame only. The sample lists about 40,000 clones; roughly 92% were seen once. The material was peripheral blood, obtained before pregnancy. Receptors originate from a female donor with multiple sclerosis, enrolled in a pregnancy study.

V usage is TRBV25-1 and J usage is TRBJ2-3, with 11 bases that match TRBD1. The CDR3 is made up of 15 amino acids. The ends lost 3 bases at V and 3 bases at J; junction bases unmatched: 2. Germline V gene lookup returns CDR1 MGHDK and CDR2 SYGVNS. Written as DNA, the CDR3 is TGTGCCAGCAGTGAGGACAGGGGGCTTACAGATACGCAGTATTTT. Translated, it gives CASSEDRGLTDTQYF.

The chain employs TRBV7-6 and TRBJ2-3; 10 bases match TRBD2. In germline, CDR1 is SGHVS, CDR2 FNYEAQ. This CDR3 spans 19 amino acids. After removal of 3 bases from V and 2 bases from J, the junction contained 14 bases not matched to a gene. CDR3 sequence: CASSFRGAKSGRATDTQYF. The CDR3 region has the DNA TGTGCCAGCAGCTTCCGGGGTGCAAAGAGCGGGAGGGCCACAGATACGCAGTATTTT.

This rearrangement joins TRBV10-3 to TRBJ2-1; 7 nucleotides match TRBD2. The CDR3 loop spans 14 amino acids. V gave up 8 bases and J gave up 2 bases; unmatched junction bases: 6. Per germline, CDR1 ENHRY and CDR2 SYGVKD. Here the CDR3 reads CAIGGRETYNEQFF. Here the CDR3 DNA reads TGTGCCATCGGTGGGCGGGAGACCTACAATGAGCAGTTCTTC.

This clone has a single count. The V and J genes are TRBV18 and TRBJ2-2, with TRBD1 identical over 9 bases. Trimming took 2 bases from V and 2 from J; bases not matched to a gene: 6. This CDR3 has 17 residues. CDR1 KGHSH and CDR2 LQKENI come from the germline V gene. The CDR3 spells CASSPGTGLRNTGELFF. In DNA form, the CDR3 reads TGTGCCAGCTCACCAGGGACAGGGCTAAGAAACACCGGGGAGCTGTTTTTT. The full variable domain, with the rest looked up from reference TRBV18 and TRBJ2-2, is NAGVMQNPRHLVRRRGQEARLRCSPMKGHSHVYWYRQLPEEGLKFMVYLQKENIIDESGMPKERFSAEFPKEGPSILRIQQVVRGDSAAYFCASSPGTGLRNTGELFFGEGSRLTVL.

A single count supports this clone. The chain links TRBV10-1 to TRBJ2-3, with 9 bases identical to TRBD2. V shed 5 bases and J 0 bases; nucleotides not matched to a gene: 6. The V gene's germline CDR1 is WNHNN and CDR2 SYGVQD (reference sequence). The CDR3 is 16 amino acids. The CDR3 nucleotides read TGCGCCAGCAGTTCGGGACTAGCTGCTAGCACAGATACGCAGTATTTT. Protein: CASSSGLAASTDTQYF.

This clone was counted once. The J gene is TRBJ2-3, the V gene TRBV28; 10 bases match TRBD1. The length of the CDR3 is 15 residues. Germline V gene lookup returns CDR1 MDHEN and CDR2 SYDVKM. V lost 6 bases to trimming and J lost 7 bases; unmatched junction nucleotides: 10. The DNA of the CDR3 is TGTGCCAGCAGAAGCACCGGGACAGGGGATTATACGCAGTATTTT. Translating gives CASRSTGTGDYTQYF.

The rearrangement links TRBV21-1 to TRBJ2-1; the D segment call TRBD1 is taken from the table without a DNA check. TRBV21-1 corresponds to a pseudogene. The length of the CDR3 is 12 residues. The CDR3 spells CASREGDDEQFF. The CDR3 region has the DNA TGTGCCAGCAGAGAGGGGGATGATGAGCAGTTCTTC.

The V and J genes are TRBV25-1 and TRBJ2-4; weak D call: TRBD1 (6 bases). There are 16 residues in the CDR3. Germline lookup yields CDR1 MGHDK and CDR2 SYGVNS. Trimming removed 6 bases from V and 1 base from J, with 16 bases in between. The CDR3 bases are TGTGCCAGCAGCGACAGGTGGGGGAAGGCCAAAAACATTCAGTACTTC. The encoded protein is CASSDRWGKAKNIQYF.

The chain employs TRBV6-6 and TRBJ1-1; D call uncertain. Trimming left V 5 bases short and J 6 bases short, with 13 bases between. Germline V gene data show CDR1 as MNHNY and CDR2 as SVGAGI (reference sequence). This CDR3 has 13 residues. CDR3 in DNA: TGTGCCAGCAGTACTCAGCGGGCTGCTGAAGCTTTCTTT. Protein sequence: CASSTQRAAEAFF.